This T cell receptor beta chain was documented in a study of memory CD4+ T cells and cytomegalovirus serostatus. Study background: This sample comes from healthy Belgian adults, several CMV seropositive, roughly 22 seronegative.

Findings of the study overall: A US-trained random forest predicted CMV serostatus with median AUC around 0.9.

The sort gate was single viable CD3+CD4+CD8-CD45RO+ cells for memory CD4+ T cells. To note about this clone: Its specificity is not known.

The trim removed 7 bases at V and 0 bases at J, leaving 16 bases unmatched. The length of the CDR3 is 18 residues. Original handling: Out-of-frame sequences were removed, leaving around 2,000,000 distinct TCRbeta sequences. Data came from immunoSEQ multiplex PCR; TCRdb stores just in-frame clones and leaves some out. V, J and clone size are those of that table, while D and trimming were read from the DNA. The sample carries fewer than 40,000 clones, 70% to 85% recorded once. The chain couples TRBV6-7 to TRBJ2-3, with TRBD1 matching 7 bases. TRBV6-7 is an ORF; its function is uncertain. The specimen sequenced was memory CD4+ T cells from blood. This receptor was taken from an adult in good health and CMV-seropositive. CDR3 sequence reads: CASIDGQVLSYSTDTQYF. In nucleotides, the CDR3 is TGTGCCAGCATCGATGGACAGGTCCTATCCTATAGCACAGATACGCAGTATTTT.